This T cell receptor (beta chain) was observed in a study of beta chain features in type 1 diabetes. Since all of the isolated RNA was reverse transcribed, expressed TCRB transcripts were what got sequenced. Assay: immunoSEQ multiplex PCR; the TCRdb copy retains only in-frame clones and omits some. This sample has around 250,000 clones, with roughly a quarter found just once. Points from the study as a whole: VDJ junctions from type 1 diabetes patients carried fewer insertions and larger deletions. High-TCR-expressing cells could be over-represented by cDNA sequencing. All four CD4+ subsets of Type 1 diabetes patients contained TCRB CDR3s that were moderately but significantly shorter. The study found that naive, central memory and Treg TCRB repertoires appeared more similar in patients than in healthy donors.

As to this clone: Its antigen remains unidentified.

The authors sorted CD4+ naive, central memory, regulatory and stem cell-like memory cells via CD45RO/CCR7/CD25/CD127/CD95/CD27. Trimming cost V 0 bases and J 0 bases, with 7 bases left between them. The CDR3 extends over 15 amino acids. Germline assignment: CDR1 SGDLS and CDR2 YYNGEE. This receptor was obtained from a woman aged 25 to 39 with type 1 diabetes. The J gene is TRBJ1-5, the V gene TRBV9; D possibly corresponds to TRBD1 (6 bases). Sample: naive CD4+ T cells from blood. Here the CDR3 DNA reads TGTGCCAGCAGCGTAGACAGGGATAGCAATCAGCCCCAGCATTTT. As protein: CASSVDRDSNQPQHF. Drawing the rest from reference TRBV9 and TRBJ1-5, the complete variable domain is DSGVTQTPKHLITATGQRVTLRCSPRSGDLSVYWYQQSLDQGLQFLIQYYNGEERAKGNILERFSAQQFPDLHSELNLSSLELGDSALYFCASSVDRDSNQPQHFGDGTRLSIL.